The 4 T cell receptor beta chains presented below share a single source sample, sequenced in a study of TIL therapy for anti-PD-1-resistant metastatic lung cancer (dated by TCRdb to the early 2020s). Sample time point, as interpreted from the label and publication: pre-treatment sample, taken before nivolumab and TIL therapy. Using bias-controlled multiplex PCR with the immunoSEQ v3 hsTCRB kit, the TCR beta CDR3 regions were amplified from genomic DNA. Imported from immuneACCESS, the table was reduced by TCRdb to in-frame sequences with V and J called. These copies leave out some clones; in studies compared against another copy, an unresolved V gene accounts for under half, and the cause of the remainder is not known. The sample data list about 12,000 clones, and around 80% of these were observed just once. The ten largest clones take up roughly a tenth of the sample. The sample was blood, taken at baseline. These receptors came from a person aged 25 to 80 with non-small cell lung cancer.

The genes are TRBV4-2 and TRBJ2-1; D might be TRBD2 (6 bases). CDR3 length: 15 residues. Trimming pared 2 bases from V and 8 bases from J, leaving 16 bases between. CDR1 is LGHNA, CDR2 YNFKEQ, per germline. The CDR3 DNA reads TGTGCCAGCAGCCAACAGATATACACGGGGGATGAGCAGTTCTTC. Translated: CASSQQIYTGDEQFF.

The chain couples TRBV5-5 to TRBJ2-1, with TRBD1 matching 9 bases. V lost 4 bases and J lost 8; bases outside the gene matches: 7. Germline V CDR1 and CDR2: SGHKS, YYEKEE (reference sequence). The length of the CDR3 is 14 residues. CDR3: CASSPGQGIYEQFF. The DNA of the CDR3 is TGTGCCAGCAGCCCGGGACAGGGAATCTATGAGCAGTTCTTC.

This clone was recorded only once. V and J are TRBV5-1 and TRBJ1-1; D call uncertain. The CDR3 sequence is 13 residues long. Germline V gene lookup returns CDR1 SGHRS and CDR2 YFSETQ. The V end was cut by 1 base, the J end by 1 base, with 5 bases between. The chain's CDR3 is CASSLTPNTEAFF. The CDR3 nucleotides read TGCGCCAGCAGCTTGACGCCGAACACTGAAGCTTTCTTT.

The chain recombines TRBV7-3 with TRBJ2-2; 14 bases fit TRBD2. Germline V lookup: CDR1 SGHTA, CDR2 FQGTGA. V lost 5 bases and J lost 7; bases outside the gene matches: 6. CDR3 length equals 16 residues. This CDR3 is CASSPGTSGSDGELFF. CDR3 bases: TGTGCCAGCAGCCCCGGGACTAGCGGGAGTGACGGGGAGCTGTTTTTT. Full variable domain (rest looked up from reference TRBV7-3 and TRBJ2-2): GAGVSQTPSNKVTEKGKYVELRCDPISGHTALYWYRQSLGQGPEFLIYFQGTGAADDSGLPNDRFFAVRPEGSVSTLKIQRTERGDSAVYLCASSPGTSGSDGELFFGEGSRLTVL.